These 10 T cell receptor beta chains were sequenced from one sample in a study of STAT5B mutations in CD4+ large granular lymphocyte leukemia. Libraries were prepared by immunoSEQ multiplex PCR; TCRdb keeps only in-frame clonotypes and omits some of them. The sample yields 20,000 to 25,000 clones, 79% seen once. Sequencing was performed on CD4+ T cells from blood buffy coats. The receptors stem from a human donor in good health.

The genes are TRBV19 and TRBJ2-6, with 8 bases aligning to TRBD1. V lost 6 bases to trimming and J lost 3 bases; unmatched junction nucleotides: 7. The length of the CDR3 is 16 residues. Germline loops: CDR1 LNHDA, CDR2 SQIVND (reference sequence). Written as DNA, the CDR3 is TGTGCCAGTAGGGACAGGGTGAGAAGTGGGGCCAACGTCCTGACTTTC. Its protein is CASRDRVRSGANVLTF.

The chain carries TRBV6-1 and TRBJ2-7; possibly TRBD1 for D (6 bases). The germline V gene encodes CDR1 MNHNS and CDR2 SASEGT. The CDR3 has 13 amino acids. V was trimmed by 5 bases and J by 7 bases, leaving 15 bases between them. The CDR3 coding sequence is TGTGCCAGCAGTCAGGGGTGGGGTGGAGAGCAGTACTTC. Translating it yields CASSQGWGGEQYF.

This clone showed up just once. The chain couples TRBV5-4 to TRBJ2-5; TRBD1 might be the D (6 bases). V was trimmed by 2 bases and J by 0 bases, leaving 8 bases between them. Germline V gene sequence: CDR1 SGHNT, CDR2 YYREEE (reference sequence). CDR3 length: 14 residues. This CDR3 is CASSFYRDQETQYF. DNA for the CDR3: TGTGCCAGCAGCTTTTACAGGGACCAAGAGACCCAGTACTTC.

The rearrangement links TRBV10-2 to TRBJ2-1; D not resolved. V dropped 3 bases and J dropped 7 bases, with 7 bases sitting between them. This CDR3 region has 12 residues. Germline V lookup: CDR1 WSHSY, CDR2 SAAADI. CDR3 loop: CASSESFNEQFF. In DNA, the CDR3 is TGCGCCAGCAGTGAATCGTTTAATGAGCAGTTCTTC.

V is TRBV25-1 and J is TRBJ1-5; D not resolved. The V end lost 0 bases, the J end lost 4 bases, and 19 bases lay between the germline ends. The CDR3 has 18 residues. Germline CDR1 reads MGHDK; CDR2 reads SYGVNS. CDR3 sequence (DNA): TGTGCCAGCAGTGAATATTTCTTAAGGTGCAGCCGAAATCAGCCCCAGCATTTT. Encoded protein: CASSEYFLRCSRNQPQHF.

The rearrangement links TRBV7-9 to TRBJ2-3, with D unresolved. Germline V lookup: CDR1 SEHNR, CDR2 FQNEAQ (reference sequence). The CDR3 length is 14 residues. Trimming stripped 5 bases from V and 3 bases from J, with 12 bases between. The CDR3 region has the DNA TGTGCCAGCAGCCCGACCTTGGGAACAGATACGCAGTATTTT. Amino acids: CASSPTLGTDTQYF.

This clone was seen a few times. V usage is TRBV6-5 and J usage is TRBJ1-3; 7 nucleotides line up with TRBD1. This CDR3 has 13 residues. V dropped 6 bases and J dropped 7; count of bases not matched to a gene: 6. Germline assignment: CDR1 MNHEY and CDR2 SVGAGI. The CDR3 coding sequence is TGTGCCAGCAGCCGAACAGGGGACAACACCATATATTTT. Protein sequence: CASSRTGDNTIYF.

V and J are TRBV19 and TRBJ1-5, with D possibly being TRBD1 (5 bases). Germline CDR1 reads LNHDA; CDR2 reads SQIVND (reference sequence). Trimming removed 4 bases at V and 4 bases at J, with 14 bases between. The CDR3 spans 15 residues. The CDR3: CASSKTRDGNQPQHF. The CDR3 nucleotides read TGTGCCAGTAGTAAAACCCGGGACGGGAATCAGCCCCAGCATTTT.

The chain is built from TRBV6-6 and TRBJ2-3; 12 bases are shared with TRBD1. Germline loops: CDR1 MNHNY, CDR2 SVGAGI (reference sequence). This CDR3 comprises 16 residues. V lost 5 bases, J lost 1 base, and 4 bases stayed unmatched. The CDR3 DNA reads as TGTGCCAGCAGTACGGGGACAGGGGGCGGCACAGATACGCAGTATTTT. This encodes CASSTGTGGGTDTQYF.

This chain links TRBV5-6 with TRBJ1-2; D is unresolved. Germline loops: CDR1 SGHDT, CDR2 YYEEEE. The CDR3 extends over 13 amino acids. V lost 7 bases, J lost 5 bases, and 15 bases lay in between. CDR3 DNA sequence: TGTGCCAGCGGCGTCCGGACGGTATATGGCTACACCTTC. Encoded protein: CASGVRTVYGYTF.